The 14 T cell receptor beta chains given below trace back to one sample, sequenced in a study of CD8+ T cells in alopecia areata. Once RNA had been extracted, it was reverse transcribed into cDNA to act as the sequencing template. Sequencing was performed with immunoSEQ multiplex PCR; in TCRdb, only in-frame clones are kept and a portion is missing. Of about 190,000 clones listed, approximately 56% were seen once; the top ten hold about 15%. The sample consisted of CD4+ T cells sorted from blood, taken at week 0. These receptors were collected from a human donor with alopecia areata.

In its sample, this clone was seen a few times. The CDR3 is CASSLASVYEQYF. CDR3 nucleotides: TGTGCCAGCAGCTTGGCGTCCGTTTACGAGCAGTACTTC. The chain links TRBV5-6 to TRBJ2-7; D is unresolved. The CDR3 totals 13 residues. V lost 0 bases and J lost 4, with 8 bases in between. Germline V gives CDR1 SGHDT, CDR2 YYEEEE. Full variable domain (outside the CDR3, taken from reference TRBV5-6 and TRBJ2-7): DAGVTQSPTHLIKTRGQQVTLRCSPKSGHDTVSWYQQALGQGPQFIFQYYEEEERQRGNFPDRFSGHQFPNYSSELNVNALLLGDSALYLCASSLASVYEQYFGPGTRLTVT.

This clone has only a few counts. The chain recombines TRBV7-8 with TRBJ1-1; D remains ambiguous. V lost 5 bases, J lost 1 base, and 8 bases lay in between. This CDR3 has 13 residues. CDR1 and CDR2 (germline): SGHVS, FQNEAQ. The CDR3 nucleotides are TGTGCCAGCAGCGTAGGAAAGAACACTGAAGCTTTCTTT. Translated: CASSVGKNTEAFF. Combining the CDR3 with reference TRBV7-8 and TRBJ1-1 gives the whole variable domain GAGVSQSPRYKVAKRGQDVALRCDPISGHVSLFWYQQALGQGPEFLTYFQNEAQLDKSGLPSDRFFAERPEGSVSTLKIQRTQQEDSAVYLCASSVGKNTEAFFGQGTRLTVV.

The rearrangement uses TRBV4-1 and TRBJ1-5; no reliable D call. The CDR3 is 16 amino acids. Per the germline V gene, CDR1 is MGHRA and CDR2 is YSYEKL. Trimming left V 0 bases short and J 1 base short, with 10 bases between. The CDR3 here is CASSQESGFSNQPQHF. The CDR3, as DNA: TGCGCCAGCAGCCAAGAATCGGGATTCAGCAATCAGCCCCAGCATTTT.

This clone occurred a few times. The chain's CDR3 is CASSQNEQLGSYGYTF. The CDR3 coding sequence is TGCGCCAGCAGCCAAAACGAACAGTTGGGGAGCTATGGCTACACCTTC. The chain joins TRBV4-1 to TRBJ1-2; no firm D call. This CDR3 spans 16 amino acids. With 2 bases removed from V and 4 bases from J, the gap between germline ends came to 17 bases. CDR1 MGHRA and CDR2 YSYEKL come from the germline V gene.

This rearrangement joins TRBV6-6 to TRBJ1-5; a possible D gene is TRBD1 (6 bases). The CDR3 is 13 residues long. The germline V and J ends were trimmed by 8 bases and 3 bases, with 11 bases remaining between them. Germline CDR1 MNHNY, CDR2 SVGAGI (reference sequence). CDR3 in amino acids: CASQQGINQPQHF. CDR3 in DNA: TGTGCCAGCCAACAGGGAATCAATCAGCCCCAGCATTTT.

V usage is TRBV6-1 and J usage is TRBJ2-1; TRBD2 matches 9 bases. Germline V gene sequence: CDR1 MNHNS, CDR2 SASEGT. Germline trimming cut 6 bases from V and 1 base from J; bases unmatched to any gene: 4. The CDR3 extends over 15 amino acids. The CDR3, as DNA: TGTGCCAGCAGACTTAGCGGGGGTTCCTACAATGAGCAGTTCTTC. Protein product: CASRLSGGSYNEQFF.

This clone came up a few times. The V gene is TRBV27, the J gene TRBJ2-2; 7 bases map to TRBD2. There are 13 residues in the CDR3. Germline CDR1 is MNHEY and CDR2 is SMNVEV (reference sequence). V shed 7 bases, J shed 7 bases, and the junction held 6 bases outside the gene matches. For the CDR3, the DNA is TGTGCCAGCAAACCGGGGGAGGGCGGGGAGCTGTTTTTT. Amino acids: CASKPGEGGELFF.

This clone was detected only once. The chain joins TRBV6-6 to TRBJ2-5, with 12 bases aligning to TRBD2. This CDR3 comprises 15 residues. Trimming removed 6 bases from V and 5 bases from J; junction bases left unmatched: 7. Germline CDR1 and CDR2: MNHNY and SVGAGI (reference sequence). The CDR3 reads CASSIGLAGGETQYF. CDR3 DNA sequence: TGTGCCAGCAGCATAGGGCTAGCGGGGGGGGAGACCCAGTACTTC.

The chain is built from TRBV7-9 and TRBJ1-1; TRBD1 aligns across 7 bases. Germline assignment: CDR1 SEHNR and CDR2 FQNEAQ (reference sequence). CDR3 size: 14 residues. The ends lost 5 bases at V and 1 base at J; junction bases unmatched: 4. The CDR3 DNA follows: TGTGCCAGCAGCACCCAGGGGGAGAACACTGAAGCTTTCTTT. Translation: CASSTQGENTEAFF.

This clone was seen more than once but under ten times. A read error may produce the germline difference seen at one junction end. The chain uses TRBV6-1 and TRBJ1-2; D uncertain. In germline, CDR1 is MNHNS, CDR2 SASEGT. CDR3 size: 14 residues. The CDR3, as DNA: TGTGCCATCAGTGAGGGTAGAGCTAACTATGGCTACACCTTC. Protein sequence: CAISEGRANYGYTF.

The CDR3 DNA is TGCAGCGTTGAAACAGGATTAGACATTCAGTACTTC. It yields the protein CSVETGLDIQYF. The chain recombines TRBV29-1 with TRBJ2-4, with D perhaps matching TRBD1 (5 bases). CDR3 size: 12 residues. The germline V and J ends were trimmed by 2 bases and 8 bases, with 10 bases remaining between them. From germline, CDR1 is SQVTM and CDR2 ANQGSEA.

This sequence joins TRBV4-2 and TRBJ1-2, with D uncertain. Between the trimmed V and J ends, which lost 3 bases and 1 base, there was a span of 15 bases. This CDR3 has 16 amino acids. Germline V gives CDR1 LGHNA, CDR2 YNFKEQ. The CDR3 loop is CASSHTTRRSNYGYTF. Written as DNA, the CDR3 is TGTGCCAGCAGCCATACCACGCGGAGAAGTAACTATGGCTACACCTTC.

This sequence joins TRBV4-1 and TRBJ2-5; D remains ambiguous. The V gene's germline CDR1 is MGHRA and CDR2 YSYEKL. This CDR3 spans 13 amino acids. Trimming left V 2 bases short and J 2 bases short, with 6 bases between. CDR3 region: CASSQILQETQYF. CDR3 bases: TGCGCCAGCAGCCAAATCCTACAAGAGACCCAGTACTTC.

The genes are TRBV19 and TRBJ2-1; D ambiguous. The CDR3 has 9 residues. Trimming shortened V by 10 bases and J by 9 bases, and 7 bases separated the two germline ends. Germline V CDR1 and CDR2: LNHDA, SQIVND (reference sequence). The CDR3, as DNA: TGTGCCATAACGCGTGAGCAGTTCTTC. As protein: CAITREQFF.